These T cell receptor beta chains were read from a single sample in a study of blood T cell repertoires in COVID-19. Profiling relied on immunoSEQ multiplex PCR, and the TCRdb table lists in-frame clones only, not all of them. The repertoire includes about 84,000 clones, 86% of them detected once, and about 1.2% sits in the top ten. What was sequenced was peripheral blood. Receptors were obtained from a man older than 75 with active or convalescent COVID-19. Each CDR3 is given without its conserved first and last residue. A D gene is named only where the DNA matches it firmly.

. TRBJ2-5 TRBV30 AWSGLGGQRAQY
TRBD1 TRBJ2-7 TRBV5-4 ASRLDRGSSYEQY
. TRBJ2-1 TRBV12-3/TRBV12-4 ASSYPPPNEQF
. TRBJ1-1 TRBV7-2 ASSLDSFTLNTEAF
TRBD1 TRBJ2-7 TRBV3-1/TRBV3-2 ASSPQGQSLGYEQY
TRBD1 TRBJ1-2 TRBV27 ASRLTGASGYT
. TRBJ2-1 TRBV7-9 ASSLVQQGYNEQF
. TRBJ1-4 TRBV19 ASSMGRGKLF
TRBD2 TRBJ2-1 TRBV10-3 AISQATSGPYNEQF
. TRBJ1-3 TRBV30 AWSVSYSGSNRNTIY
. TRBJ1-2 TRBV9 ASSSPERGSYGYT
TRBD2 TRBJ2-7 TRBV18 ASSPFSPGLAGFEQY